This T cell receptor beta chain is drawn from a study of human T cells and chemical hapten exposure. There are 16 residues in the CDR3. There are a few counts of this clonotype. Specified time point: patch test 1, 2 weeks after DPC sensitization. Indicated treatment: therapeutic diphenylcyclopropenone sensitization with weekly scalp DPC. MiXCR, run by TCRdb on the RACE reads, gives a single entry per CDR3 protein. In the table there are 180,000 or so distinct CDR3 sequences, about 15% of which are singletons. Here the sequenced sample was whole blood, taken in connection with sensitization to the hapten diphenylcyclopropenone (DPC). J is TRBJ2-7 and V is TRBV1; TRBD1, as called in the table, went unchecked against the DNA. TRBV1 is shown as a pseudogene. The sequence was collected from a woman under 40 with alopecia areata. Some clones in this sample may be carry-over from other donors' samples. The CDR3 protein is CTSSQETPGWRYEQYF. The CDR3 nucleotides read TGCACCAGCAGCCAAGAAACCCCGGGTTGGCGCTACGAGCAGTACTTC.